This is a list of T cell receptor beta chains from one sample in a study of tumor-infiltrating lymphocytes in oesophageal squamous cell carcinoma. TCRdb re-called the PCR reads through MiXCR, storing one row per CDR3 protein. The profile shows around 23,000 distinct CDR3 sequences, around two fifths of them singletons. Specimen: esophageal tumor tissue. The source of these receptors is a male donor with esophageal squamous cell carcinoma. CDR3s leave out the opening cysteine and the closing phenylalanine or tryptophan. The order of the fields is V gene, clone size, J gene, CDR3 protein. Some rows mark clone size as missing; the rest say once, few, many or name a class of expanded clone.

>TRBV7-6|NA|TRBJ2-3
ASSLASGRADTQY
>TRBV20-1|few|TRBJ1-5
SAADGNQPQH
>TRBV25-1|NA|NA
ASSATRSGGRRETQY
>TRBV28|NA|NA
ASSDANRNYEQY
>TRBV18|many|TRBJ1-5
ASSPTTGRDQPQH
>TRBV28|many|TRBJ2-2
ASSSTWTSGARNTGELF
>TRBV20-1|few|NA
SASHRDSYNEQF
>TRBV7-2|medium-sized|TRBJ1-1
ASSFGGQGLNTEAF
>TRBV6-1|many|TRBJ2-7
ASSWDSSLDEQY
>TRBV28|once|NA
ASSLLGQGGRNEQF